This T cell receptor (beta chain) came from a study of shared clonotypes between healthy human individuals. All of the donors resided in Nashville, Tennessee, and each was a Caucasian adult. V lost 10 bases and J lost 3, with 10 bases in between. This CDR3 spans 12 amino acids. Germline loops: CDR1 MNHEY, CDR2 SMNVEV (reference sequence). For sorted subsets, approximately 0.2 ug DNA per replicate equaled about 30,000 T cell genomes. Assay: immunoSEQ multiplex PCR; the TCRdb copy retains only in-frame clones and omits some. This repertoire shows about 2.3 million clones, less than 95% found once; its top ten account for about 0.36%.

Sample: naive CD4+ T cells from PBMCs. Subset described: CD45RA+ positively selected. The TCR comes from a man younger than 30 in good health. Some clones in this sample may be carry-over from other donors' samples. The gene calls are TRBV27 and TRBJ1-5, with D unclear. The CDR3 here is CATPRTNQPQHF. The CDR3 coding sequence is TGTGCCACCCCGAGGACCAATCAGCCCCAGCATTTT.